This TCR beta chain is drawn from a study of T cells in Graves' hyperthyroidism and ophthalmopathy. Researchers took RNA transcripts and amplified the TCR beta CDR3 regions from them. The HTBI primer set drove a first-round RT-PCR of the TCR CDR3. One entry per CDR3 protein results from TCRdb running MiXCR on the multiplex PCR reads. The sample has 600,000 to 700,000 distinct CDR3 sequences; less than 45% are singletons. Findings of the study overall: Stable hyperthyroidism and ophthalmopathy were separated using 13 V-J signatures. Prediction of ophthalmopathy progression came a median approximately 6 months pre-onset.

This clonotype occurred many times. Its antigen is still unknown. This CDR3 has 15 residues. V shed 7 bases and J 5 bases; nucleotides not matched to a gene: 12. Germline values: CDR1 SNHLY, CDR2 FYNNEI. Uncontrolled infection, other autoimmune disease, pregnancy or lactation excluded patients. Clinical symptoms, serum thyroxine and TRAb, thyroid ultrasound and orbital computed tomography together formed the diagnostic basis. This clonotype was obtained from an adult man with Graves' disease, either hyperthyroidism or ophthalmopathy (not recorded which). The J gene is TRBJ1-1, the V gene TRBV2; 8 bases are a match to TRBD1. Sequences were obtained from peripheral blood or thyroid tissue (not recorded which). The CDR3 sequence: CASTTTGAGGTEAFF. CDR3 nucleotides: TGTGCCAGCACCACGACAGGGGCTGGGGGGACTGAAGCTTTCTTT.